Below, 22 T cell receptor beta chains from the same sample are listed, as sequenced in a study of vaccination and CD4 T cells after COVID-19. No antigens are known for them. Treatment reported: approximately nine-day PBMC culture with coronavirus spike peptide pools or control peptides (ViraFEST assay). At the Johns Hopkins FTIC core, DNA taken from cultured CD4+ T cells was sequenced by way of the Oncomine TCR Beta short-read assay. Using its own MiXCR run on the PCR reads, TCRdb lists one record per CDR3 protein. The sample holds 22,000 or so distinct CDR3 sequences, 50% to 65% seen once. The specimen sequenced was CD4+ T cells from blood, cultured in vitro. The source is a human donor who had recovered from COVID-19.

J is TRBJ2-2 and V is TRBV2, with D uncertain. V gave up 6 bases and J gave up 4 bases, with 9 bases separating them. The CDR3 runs 13 residues. From germline, CDR1 is SNHLY and CDR2 FYNNEI. The CDR3 nucleotides are TGTGCCAGCAGGTACGGCGGCACCGGGGAGCTGTTTTTT. Translated: CASRYGGTGELFF.

The chain joins TRBV7-7 to TRBJ2-7; tentative D call: TRBD1 (6 bases). The DNA end is a closer match to TRBJ2-5, so the J assignment may be wrong. This CDR3 has 14 residues. Germline CDR1 reads SSHAT; CDR2 reads FNYEAQ (reference sequence). The CDR3 protein is CASSQQGFGETQYF. As DNA, the CDR3 is TGTGCCAGCAGTCAGCAGGGGTTTGGGGAGACCCAGTACTTC.

This clonotype was picked up a small number of times. This chain joins TRBV12-3 or TRBV12-4 and TRBJ2-1; D ambiguous. This CDR3 is built from 14 residues. V lost 5 bases and J 7 bases, leaving 15 bases between the germline ends. Here the CDR3 reads CASSPSLLGNEQFF. The CDR3, as DNA: TGTGCCAGCAGTCCCTCACTCCTGGGGAATGAGCAGTTCTTC.

This clonotype has a handful of counts. The chain combines TRBV7-2 with TRBJ2-3; D ambiguous. The V end was cut by 1 base, the J end by 1 base, with 12 bases between. Germline V lookup: CDR1 SGHTA, CDR2 FQGNSA. CDR3 length: 16 amino acids. The CDR3 nucleotides read TGTGCCAGCAGCTTAGTGCGGTACCGGCGCACAGATACGCAGTATTTT. It codes for CASSLVRYRRTDTQYF. Together with reference TRBV7-2 and TRBJ2-3, the CDR3 gives the full variable domain: GAGVSQSPSNKVTEKGKDVELRCDPISGHTALYWYRQSLGQGLEFLIYFQGNSAPDKSGLPSDRFSAERTGGSVSTLTIQRTQQEDSAVYLCASSLVRYRRTDTQYFGPGTRLTVL.

The V and J genes are TRBV20-1 and TRBJ1-1; tentative D call: TRBD1 (6 bases). The CDR3 covers 13 residues. Germline assignment: CDR1 DFQATT and CDR2 SNEGSKA (reference sequence). V lost 6 bases to trimming and J lost 0 bases, with 11 bases between them. This CDR3 is CSARDTLNTEAFF. The CDR3 nucleotides read TGCAGTGCGAGGGACACCCTGAACACTGAAGCTTTCTTT.

This clonotype was picked up a small number of times. The rearrangement links TRBV7-2 to TRBJ2-5, with 13 bases lining up with TRBD2. V was pared by 5 bases and J by 5 bases, with 11 bases of the junction left unmatched. CDR3 length: 17 amino acids. In germline, CDR1 is SGHTA, CDR2 FQGNSA. This chain's CDR3 is CASSLSPGLAGVETQYF. The CDR3 coding sequence is TGTGCCAGCAGCCTTAGCCCTGGACTAGCGGGAGTGGAGACCCAGTACTTC.

This clonotype occurred a few times. This chain uses TRBV24-1 with TRBJ1-6; D call uncertain. The germline CDR1 and CDR2 sequences are KGHDR and SFDVKD. The CDR3 extends over 17 amino acids. Trimming took off 1 base at V and 5 bases at J, with 14 bases between the two ends. DNA for the CDR3: TGTGCCACCAGTGATTTAGAAAGACACGGAGATAATTCACCCCTCCACTTT. Encoded protein: CATSDLERHGDNSPLHF.

The V and J genes are TRBV20-1 and TRBJ1-1; D gene uncertain. The CDR3 has 13 amino acids. CDR1 is DFQATT and CDR2 is SNEGSKA in the germline V gene (reference sequence). The V end was cut by 5 bases, the J end by 1 base, with 11 bases between. The CDR3 sequence is CSAFRAQNTEAFF. The CDR3, as DNA: TGCAGTGCTTTCCGGGCCCAGAACACTGAAGCTTTCTTT.

V is TRBV2 and J is TRBJ2-3; D is possibly TRBD1 (5 bases). The CDR3 spans 13 residues. Per the germline V gene, CDR1 is SNHLY and CDR2 is FYNNEI. The V end lost 2 bases, the J end lost 10 bases, and 13 bases lay between the germline ends. Here the CDR3 reads CASSESRQSPQYF. The CDR3 DNA reads as TGTGCCAGCAGTGAATCCCGACAGTCGCCGCAGTATTTT.

This clonotype came up a few times. The chain has TRBV21-1 and TRBJ1-6. TRBV21-1 is labeled a pseudogene. This CDR3 spans 13 amino acids. CDR3 sequence: CASSKVTSSPLHF. CDR3 bases: TGTGCCAGCAGCAAAGTCACAAGTTCACCCCTCCACTTT.

V and J are TRBV7-6 and TRBJ2-1; 12 nucleotides match TRBD2. The junction had 13 bases not matched to a gene; V was cut back by 4 bases and J by 15 bases. Germline V gene lookup returns CDR1 SGHVS and CDR2 FNYEAQ. CDR3 length equals 15 residues. This CDR3 reads CASSSAAGLAGFLFF. In nucleotides, the CDR3 is TGTGCCAGCAGCTCAGCGGCTGGACTAGCGGGGTTCCTGTTCTTC.

The chain carries TRBV7-2 and TRBJ2-5; TRBD2 is a possible D gene (5 bases). Trimming stripped 7 bases from V and 4 bases from J, with 13 bases between. CDR1 and CDR2 (germline): SGHTA, FQGNSA. The CDR3 loop spans 13 amino acids. The CDR3: CASTVGAAETQYF. Written as DNA, the CDR3 is TGTGCCAGCACCGTGGGAGCCGCAGAGACCCAGTACTTC.

This clonotype was observed a few times. The chain has TRBV2 and TRBJ2-7; possible D gene TRBD1, 5 bases. Germline-derived CDR1 and CDR2 are SNHLY and FYNNEI. This CDR3 is built from 12 residues. Trimming removed 8 bases at V and 2 bases at J, with 10 bases between. CDR3 nucleotide sequence: TGTGCCAGCGACAGTTTCACCTACGAGCAGTACTTC. It codes for CASDSFTYEQYF.

V gene TRBV6-5 combines with J gene TRBJ2-3; D is ambiguous. The CDR3 sequence is 16 residues long. In germline, CDR1 is MNHEY, CDR2 SVGAGI. V lost 0 bases to trimming and J lost 0 bases, with 10 bases between them. The CDR3 spells CASSYSGSTSTDTQYF. The CDR3 nucleotides read TGTGCCAGCAGTTACTCGGGCTCGACTAGCACAGATACGCAGTATTTT.

This clonotype was observed a handful of times. J is TRBJ1-1 and V is TRBV7-3; 8 nucleotides match TRBD1. The length of the CDR3 is 14 residues. The ends lost 5 bases at V and 0 bases at J; junction bases unmatched: 2. Germline V gene lookup returns CDR1 SGHTA and CDR2 FQGTGA. The CDR3 DNA reads TGTGCCAGCAGCCCGACAGGGGTGAACACTGAAGCTTTCTTT. This sequence encodes CASSPTGVNTEAFF.

As for this clonotype: At one boundary the junction diverges from the germline segment, which might be a read error. This chain joins TRBV5-6 and TRBJ1-1; TRBD1 agrees at 11 bases. There are 12 residues in the CDR3. Germline CDR1 reads SGHDT; CDR2 reads YYEEEE. The CDR3 region has the DNA TGTGCCAGCAGCACACGGACAGGGGGCGCCTACTTT. It codes for CASSTRTGGAYF.

This rearrangement joins TRBV20-1 to TRBJ2-1; D is uncertain. CDR3 size: 12 residues. Trimming took off 2 bases at V and 15 bases at J, with 17 bases between the two ends. The germline CDR1 and CDR2 sequences are DFQATT and SNEGSKA (reference sequence). CDR3 sequence: CSARSGQDGGFF. CDR3 coding DNA: TGCAGTGCTAGATCGGGCCAGGATGGTGGGTTCTTC.

This clonotype was counted only a few times. This sequence joins TRBV20-1 and TRBJ2-5; D might be TRBD1 or TRBD2, each matching 6 bases. The CDR3 has 15 residues. Trimming took 1 base from V and 4 from J, leaving 16 bases between them. Germline lookup yields CDR1 DFQATT and CDR2 SNEGSKA (reference sequence). CDR3 in DNA: TGCAGTGCTAGAGGTTCACAGGGAGGCCCAGAGACCCAGTACTTC. Protein sequence: CSARGSQGGPETQYF.

The chain links TRBV7-8 to TRBJ1-1; no reliable D call. V lost 3 bases, J lost 3 bases, and 11 bases lay in between. The CDR3 runs to 14 residues. Germline lookup yields CDR1 SGHVS and CDR2 FQNEAQ. The CDR3: CASSFRRLHTEAFF. The CDR3 DNA reads TGTGCCAGCAGCTTTCGTAGACTTCACACTGAAGCTTTCTTT. The full variable domain, in which reference TRBV7-8 and TRBJ1-1 provide the parts outside the CDR3, is GAGVSQSPRYKVAKRGQDVALRCDPISGHVSLFWYQQALGQGPEFLTYFQNEAQLDKSGLPSDRFFAERPEGSVSTLKIQRTQQEDSAVYLCASSFRRLHTEAFFGQGTRLTVV.

The chain links TRBV6-1 to TRBJ1-3; D perhaps matches TRBD1 (5 bases). V dropped 4 bases and J dropped 1 base, with 11 bases sitting between them. Germline V gives CDR1 MNHNS, CDR2 SASEGT. This CDR3 is 15 amino acids long. The DNA for the CDR3 is TGTGCCAGCAGTGTCGACAGCTCTTCTGGAAACACCATATATTTT. Its translation: CASSVDSSSGNTIYF.

This chain joins TRBV20-1 and TRBJ2-3, with 10 bases fitting TRBD2. The germline gives CDR1 DFQATT, CDR2 SNEGSKA (reference sequence). The V gene end was trimmed by 7 bases and the J gene end by 4 bases; junction bases not matched to a gene: 8. The CDR3 runs 14 residues. CDR3 in amino acids: CSVPLAGAPDTQYF. The CDR3 DNA reads as TGCAGTGTCCCGCTAGCGGGAGCTCCAGATACGCAGTATTTT.

The rearrangement uses TRBV5-1 and TRBJ1-1; no clear D. V dropped 4 bases and J dropped 3 bases, with 13 bases sitting between them. CDR1 and CDR2 from the germline V gene are SGHRS and YFSETQ. The CDR3 extends over 14 amino acids. In nucleotides, the CDR3 is TGCGCCAGCAGCGATCACCGATTCGACACTGAAGCTTTCTTT. Protein sequence: CASSDHRFDTEAFF.